This TCR beta chain was captured by sequencing in a study of cytomegalovirus exposure and HLA in healthy donors. It was with 60 Vbeta and 13 Jbeta primers that the PCR ran. Sequenced by immunoSEQ multiplex PCR; TCRdb stores in-frame clones only, minus some. The sample lists some 71,000 clones, 76% occurring once. The count of this clone is one. Germline V gene sequence: CDR1 SGHTA, CDR2 FQGTGA. The CDR3 is made up of 14 amino acids. V dropped 3 bases and J dropped 0 bases, with 5 bases sitting between them. The chain combines TRBV7-3 with TRBJ2-2, with a possible D match to TRBD1 (5 bases). What was sequenced was PBMCs. The TCR originated in a man aged 18 to 35 in good health and CMV-seronegative. CDR3 DNA: TGTGCCAGCAGCTTGACAGCGAACACCGGGGAGCTGTTTTTT. This sequence encodes CASSLTANTGELFF.